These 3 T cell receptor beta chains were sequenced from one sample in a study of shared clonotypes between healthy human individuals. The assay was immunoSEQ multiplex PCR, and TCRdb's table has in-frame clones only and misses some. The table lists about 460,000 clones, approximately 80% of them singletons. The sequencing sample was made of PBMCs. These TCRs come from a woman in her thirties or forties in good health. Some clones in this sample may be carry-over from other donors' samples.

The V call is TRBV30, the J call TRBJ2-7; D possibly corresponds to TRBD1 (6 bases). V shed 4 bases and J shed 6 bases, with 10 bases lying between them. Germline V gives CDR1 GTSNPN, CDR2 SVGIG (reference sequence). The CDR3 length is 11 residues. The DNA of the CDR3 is TGTGCCTGGAACAGGGTCGGCGAGCAGTACTTC. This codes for CAWNRVGEQYF.

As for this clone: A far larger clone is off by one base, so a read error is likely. The CDR3 coding sequence is TGTGCCAGCAGTGAGGATGGACAGGGCTTTGGCTACACCTTC. Its translation is CASSEDGQGFGYTF. The chain uses TRBV6-4 and TRBJ1-2, with 8 nucleotides matching TRBD1. CDR1 is MRHNA and CDR2 is SNTAGT in the germline V gene. Trimming took 3 bases from V and 7 from J; bases not matched to a gene: 7. The CDR3 sequence is 14 residues long.

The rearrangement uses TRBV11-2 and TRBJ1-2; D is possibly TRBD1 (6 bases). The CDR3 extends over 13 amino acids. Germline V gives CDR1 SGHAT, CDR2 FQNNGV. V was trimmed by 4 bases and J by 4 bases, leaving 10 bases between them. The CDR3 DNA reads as TGTGCCAGCAGCTATGACAGGATCTATGGCTACACCTTC. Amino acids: CASSYDRIYGYTF.